This entry describes one T cell receptor beta chain. Its antigen is unknown. Profiling relied on immunoSEQ multiplex PCR, and the TCRdb table lists in-frame clones only, not all of them. The sample contains about 75,000 clones, roughly 88% of which appear only once. This record comes from a study of T cell responses to AZD1222 COVID-19 vaccine. General study points: Among AZD1222 vaccinees, only five or six were seropositive at baseline.

V lost 4 bases and J lost 8, with 15 bases in between. The CDR3 sequence is 13 residues long. CDR1 and CDR2 from the germline V gene are SGDLS and YYNGEE. The sequences come from peripheral blood, collected 28 days after the second dose of the MenACWY control vaccine. The chain employs TRBV9 and TRBJ1-1; D perhaps matches TRBD1 (5 bases). The source is an adult who received the MenACWY meningococcal vaccine as a control. The CDR3 is CASSLLPRGEAFF. The CDR3 nucleotides read TGTGCCAGCAGCCTTCTGCCGAGGGGAGAAGCTTTCTTT.